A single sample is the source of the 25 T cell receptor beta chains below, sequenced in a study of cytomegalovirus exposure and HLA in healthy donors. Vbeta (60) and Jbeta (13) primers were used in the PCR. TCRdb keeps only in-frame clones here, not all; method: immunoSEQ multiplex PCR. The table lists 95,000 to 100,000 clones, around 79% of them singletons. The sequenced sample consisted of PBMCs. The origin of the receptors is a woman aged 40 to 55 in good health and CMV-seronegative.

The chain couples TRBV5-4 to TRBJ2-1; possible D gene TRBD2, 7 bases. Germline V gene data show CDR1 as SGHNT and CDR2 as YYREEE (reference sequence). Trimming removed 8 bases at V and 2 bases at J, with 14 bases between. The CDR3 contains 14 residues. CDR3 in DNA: TGTGCCAGAAAATGGCGGGGGCCCTACAATGAGCAGTTCTTC. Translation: CARKWRGPYNEQFF.

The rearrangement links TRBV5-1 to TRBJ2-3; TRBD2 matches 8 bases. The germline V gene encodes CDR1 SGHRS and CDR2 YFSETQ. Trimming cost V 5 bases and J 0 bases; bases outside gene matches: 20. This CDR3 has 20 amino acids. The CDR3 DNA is TGCGCCAGCAGTCCCCGTAGTGGGACGGCGCTAGCGGGTAGCACAGATACGCAGTATTTT. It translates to CASSPRSGTALAGSTDTQYF.

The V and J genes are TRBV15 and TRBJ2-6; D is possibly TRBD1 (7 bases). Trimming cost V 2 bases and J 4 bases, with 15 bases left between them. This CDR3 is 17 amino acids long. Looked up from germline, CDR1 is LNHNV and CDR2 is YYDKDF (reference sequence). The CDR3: CATSRTPGGRGANVLTF. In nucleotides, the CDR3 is TGTGCCACCAGCAGAACCCCAGGGGGGCGCGGGGCCAACGTCCTGACTTTC.

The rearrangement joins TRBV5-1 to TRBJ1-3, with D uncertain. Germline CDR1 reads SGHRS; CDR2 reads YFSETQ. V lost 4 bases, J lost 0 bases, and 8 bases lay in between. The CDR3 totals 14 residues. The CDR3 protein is CASSPSYSGNTIYF. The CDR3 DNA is TGCGCCAGCAGCCCTTCCTACTCTGGAAACACCATATATTTT.

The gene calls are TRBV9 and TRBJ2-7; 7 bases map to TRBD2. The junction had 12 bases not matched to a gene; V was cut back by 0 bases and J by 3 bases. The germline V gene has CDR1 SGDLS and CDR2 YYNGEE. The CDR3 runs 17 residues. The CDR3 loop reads CASSVGEGRNQGYEQYF. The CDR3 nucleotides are TGTGCCAGCAGCGTAGGGGAGGGGAGAAACCAGGGCTACGAGCAGTACTTC.

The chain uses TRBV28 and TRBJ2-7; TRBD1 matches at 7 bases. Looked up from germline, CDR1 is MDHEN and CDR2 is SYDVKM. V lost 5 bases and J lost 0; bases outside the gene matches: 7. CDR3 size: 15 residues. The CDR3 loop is CASSPSTGDSYEQYF. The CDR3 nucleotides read TGTGCCAGCAGTCCCTCAACAGGGGACTCCTACGAGCAGTACTTC.

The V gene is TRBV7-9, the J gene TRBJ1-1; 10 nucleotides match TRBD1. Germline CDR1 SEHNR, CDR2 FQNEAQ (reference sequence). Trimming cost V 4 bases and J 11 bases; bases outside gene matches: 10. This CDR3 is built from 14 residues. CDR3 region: CASSSGGDRGGAFF. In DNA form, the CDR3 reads TGTGCCAGCAGCTCGGGGGGGGACAGGGGTGGCGCTTTCTTT.

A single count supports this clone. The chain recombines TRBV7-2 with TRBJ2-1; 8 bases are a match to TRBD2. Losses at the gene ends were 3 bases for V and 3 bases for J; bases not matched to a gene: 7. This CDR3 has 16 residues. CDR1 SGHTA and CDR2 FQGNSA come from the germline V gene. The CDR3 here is CASSFSPGLGYNEQFF. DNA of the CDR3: TGTGCCAGCAGCTTTTCGCCGGGACTAGGCTACAATGAGCAGTTCTTC.

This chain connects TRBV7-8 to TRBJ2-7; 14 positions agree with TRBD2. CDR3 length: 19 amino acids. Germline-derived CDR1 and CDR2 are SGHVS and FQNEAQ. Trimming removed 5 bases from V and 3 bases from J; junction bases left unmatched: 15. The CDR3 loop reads CASSEKAGLAGGLYYEQYF. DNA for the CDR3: TGTGCCAGCAGCGAAAAAGCCGGACTAGCGGGGGGCCTATACTACGAGCAGTACTTC.

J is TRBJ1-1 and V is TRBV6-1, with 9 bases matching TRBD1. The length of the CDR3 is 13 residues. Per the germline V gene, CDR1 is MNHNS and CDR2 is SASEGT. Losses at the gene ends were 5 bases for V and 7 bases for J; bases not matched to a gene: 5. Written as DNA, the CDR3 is TGTGCCAGCAGTACCGGGACAGGGTTTGAAGCTTTCTTT. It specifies CASSTGTGFEAFF.

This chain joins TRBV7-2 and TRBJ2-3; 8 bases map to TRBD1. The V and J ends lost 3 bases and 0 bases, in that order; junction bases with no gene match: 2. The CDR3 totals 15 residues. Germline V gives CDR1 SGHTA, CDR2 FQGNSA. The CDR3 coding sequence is TGTGCCAGCAGCTTGGACAGGGCTAGCACAGATACGCAGTATTTT. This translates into CASSLDRASTDTQYF.

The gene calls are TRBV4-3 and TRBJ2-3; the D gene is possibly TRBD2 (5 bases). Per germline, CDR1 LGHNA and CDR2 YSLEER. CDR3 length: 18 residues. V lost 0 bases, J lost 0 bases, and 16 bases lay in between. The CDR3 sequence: CASSQDIPSSGSTDTQYF. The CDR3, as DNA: TGCGCCAGCAGCCAAGATATTCCCTCTTCGGGGAGCACAGATACGCAGTATTTT.

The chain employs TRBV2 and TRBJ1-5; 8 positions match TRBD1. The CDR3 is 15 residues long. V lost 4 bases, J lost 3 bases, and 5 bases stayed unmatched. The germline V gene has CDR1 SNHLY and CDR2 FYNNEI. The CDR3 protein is CASSARTGHNQPQHF. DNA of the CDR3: TGTGCCAGCAGTGCAAGGACAGGGCACAATCAGCCCCAGCATTTT.

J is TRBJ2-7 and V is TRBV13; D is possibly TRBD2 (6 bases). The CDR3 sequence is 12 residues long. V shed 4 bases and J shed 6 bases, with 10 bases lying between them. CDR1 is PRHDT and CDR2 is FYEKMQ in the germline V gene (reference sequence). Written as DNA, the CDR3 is TGTGCCAGCAGCTCCCGCGGGACCGAGCAGTACTTC. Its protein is CASSSRGTEQYF.

The CDR3 loop reads CASSFYGELFF. DNA for the CDR3: TGTGCCAGCAGTTTCTACGGGGAGCTGTTTTTT. V usage is TRBV27 and J usage is TRBJ2-2; D ambiguous. CDR3 size: 11 residues. Per the germline V gene, CDR1 is MNHEY and CDR2 is SMNVEV (reference sequence). V shed 3 bases and J shed 7 bases, with 3 bases lying between them.

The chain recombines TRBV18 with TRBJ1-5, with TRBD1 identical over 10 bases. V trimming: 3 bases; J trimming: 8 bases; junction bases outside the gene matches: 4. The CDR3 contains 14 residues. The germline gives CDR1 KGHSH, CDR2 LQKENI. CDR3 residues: CASSPSGQGKPQHF. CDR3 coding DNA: TGTGCCAGCTCACCGTCGGGACAGGGGAAGCCCCAGCATTTT.

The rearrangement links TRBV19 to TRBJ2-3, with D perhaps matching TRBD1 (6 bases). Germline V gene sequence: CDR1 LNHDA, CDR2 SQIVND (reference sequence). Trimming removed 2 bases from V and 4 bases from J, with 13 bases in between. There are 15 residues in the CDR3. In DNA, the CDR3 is TGTGCCAGTAGTATATCCTGGCAGGGGTCAGATACGCAGTATTTT. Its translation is CASSISWQGSDTQYF.

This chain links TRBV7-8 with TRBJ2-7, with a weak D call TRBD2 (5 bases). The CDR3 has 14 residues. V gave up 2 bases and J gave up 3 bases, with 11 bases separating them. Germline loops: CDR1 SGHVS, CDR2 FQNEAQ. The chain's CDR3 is CASSLSGSYYEQYF. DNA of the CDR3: TGTGCCAGCAGCTTAAGCGGCAGTTACTACGAGCAGTACTTC.

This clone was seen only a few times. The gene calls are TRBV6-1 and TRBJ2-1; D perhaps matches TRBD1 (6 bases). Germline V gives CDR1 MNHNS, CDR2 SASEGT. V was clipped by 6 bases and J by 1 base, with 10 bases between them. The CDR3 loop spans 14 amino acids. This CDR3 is CASRTGTSYNEQFF. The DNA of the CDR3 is TGTGCCAGCAGGACCGGGACATCCTACAATGAGCAGTTCTTC.

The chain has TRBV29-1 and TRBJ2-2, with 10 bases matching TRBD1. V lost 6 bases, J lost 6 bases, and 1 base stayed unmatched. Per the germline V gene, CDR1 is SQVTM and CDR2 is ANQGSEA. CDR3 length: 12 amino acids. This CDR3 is CSVGTGAGELFF. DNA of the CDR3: TGCAGCGTAGGGACAGGGGCCGGGGAGCTGTTTTTT.

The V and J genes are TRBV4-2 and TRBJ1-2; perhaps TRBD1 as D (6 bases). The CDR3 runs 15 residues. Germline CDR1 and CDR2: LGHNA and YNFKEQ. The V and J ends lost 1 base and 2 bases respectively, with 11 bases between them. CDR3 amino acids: CASSQAGGQNYGYTF. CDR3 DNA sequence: TGTGCCAGCAGCCAAGCCGGAGGACAGAACTATGGCTACACCTTC.

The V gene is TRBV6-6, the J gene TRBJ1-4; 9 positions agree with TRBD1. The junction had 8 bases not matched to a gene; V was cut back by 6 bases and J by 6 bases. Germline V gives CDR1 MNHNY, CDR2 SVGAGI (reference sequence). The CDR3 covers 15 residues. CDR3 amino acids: CASRLGTGRDEKLFF. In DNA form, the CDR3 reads TGTGCCAGCAGACTGGGGACAGGGAGGGATGAAAAACTGTTTTTT.

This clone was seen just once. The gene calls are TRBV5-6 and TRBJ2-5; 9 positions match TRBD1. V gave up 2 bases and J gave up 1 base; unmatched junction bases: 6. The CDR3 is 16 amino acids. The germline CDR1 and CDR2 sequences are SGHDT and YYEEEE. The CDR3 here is CASSFGTGTFQETQYF. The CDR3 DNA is TGTGCCAGCAGCTTCGGGACAGGGACGTTCCAAGAGACCCAGTACTTC.

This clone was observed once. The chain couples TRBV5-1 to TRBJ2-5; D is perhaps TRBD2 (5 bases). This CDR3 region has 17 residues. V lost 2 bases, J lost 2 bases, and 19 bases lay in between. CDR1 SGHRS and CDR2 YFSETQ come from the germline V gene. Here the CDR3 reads CASSLNVAADWQETQYF. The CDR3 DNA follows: TGCGCCAGCAGCTTAAATGTGGCCGCGGACTGGCAAGAGACCCAGTACTTC.

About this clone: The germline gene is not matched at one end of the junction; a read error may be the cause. For the CDR3, the DNA is TGTGCCAGCAGCCCTAATCCGGGACTAGCGGGTAGCACAGATGCGCAGTATTTT. Encoded protein: CASSPNPGLAGSTDAQYF. The chain uses TRBV7-3 and TRBJ2-3; 12 bases align to TRBD2. Germline V CDR1 and CDR2: SGHTA, FQGTGA. This CDR3 is 18 amino acids long.